This T cell receptor beta chain is from a study of shared clonotypes between healthy human individuals. The wider study: Samples came from a couple of female and a few male donors aged 18 to 49. Study-wide results and limits: Naive subsets, compared against memory subsets, generally had larger estimated richness values.

Losses at the gene ends were 2 bases for V and 5 bases for J; bases not matched to a gene: 5. The germline gives CDR1 MNHEY, CDR2 SMNVEV (reference sequence). The CDR3 loop spans 14 amino acids. Data came from immunoSEQ multiplex PCR; TCRdb stores just in-frame clones and leaves some out. The sample shows some 320,000 clones, more than 75% of them seen only once. Concerning this clone: The antigen remains undetermined.

The chain couples TRBV27 to TRBJ2-7, with TRBD1 matching 8 bases. Sequencing was performed on memory CD8+ T cells sorted from blood. The subset here: CD45RO+ cells pooled with CCR7-negative TemRA cells. The TCR comes from a man younger than 35 in good health. The CDR3 protein is CASSLAQGVHEQYF. CDR3 coding DNA: TGTGCCAGCAGTTTAGCACAGGGGGTCCACGAGCAGTACTTC.